This paragraph reports one TCR beta chain. In germline, CDR1 is LGHDT, CDR2 YNNKEL (reference sequence). CDR3 length equals 15 residues. Trimming pared 1 base from V and 5 bases from J, leaving 14 bases between. This entry is derived from a study of blood T cell repertoires in COVID-19. Profiled with immunoSEQ multiplex PCR; TCRdb holds only in-frame clones, not every one. The top ten clones hold approximately 5% of a sample with fewer than 250,000 clones, about 82% of them seen once. Input material: peripheral blood. The chain joins TRBV3-1 (or the pseudogene TRBV3-2) to TRBJ1-2; D is possibly TRBD1 (5 bases). The sequence derives from a woman of 80 years or more with COVID-19, enrolled during active disease. The CDR3 spells CASSQARPGEYGYTF. The CDR3 bases are TGTGCCAGCAGCCAAGCCCGACCGGGGGAATATGGCTACACCTTC.